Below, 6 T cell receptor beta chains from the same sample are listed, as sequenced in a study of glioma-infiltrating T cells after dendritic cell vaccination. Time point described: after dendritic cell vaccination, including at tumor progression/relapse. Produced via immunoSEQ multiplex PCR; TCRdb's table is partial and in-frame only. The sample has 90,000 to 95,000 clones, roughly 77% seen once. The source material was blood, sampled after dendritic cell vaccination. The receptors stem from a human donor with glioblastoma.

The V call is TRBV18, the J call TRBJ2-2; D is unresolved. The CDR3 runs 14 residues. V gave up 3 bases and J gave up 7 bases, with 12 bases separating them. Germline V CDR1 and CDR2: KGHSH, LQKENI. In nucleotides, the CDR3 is TGTGCCAGCTCACCCTCAAGCGAGGTCGGGGAGCTGTTTTTT. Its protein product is CASSPSSEVGELFF.

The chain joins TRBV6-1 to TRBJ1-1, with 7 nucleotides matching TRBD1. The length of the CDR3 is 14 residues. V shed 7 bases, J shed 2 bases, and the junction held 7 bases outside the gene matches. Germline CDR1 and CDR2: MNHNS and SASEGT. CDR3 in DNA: TGTGCCAGCAACTACCGACAGGGTAACACTGAAGCTTTCTTT. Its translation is CASNYRQGNTEAFF.

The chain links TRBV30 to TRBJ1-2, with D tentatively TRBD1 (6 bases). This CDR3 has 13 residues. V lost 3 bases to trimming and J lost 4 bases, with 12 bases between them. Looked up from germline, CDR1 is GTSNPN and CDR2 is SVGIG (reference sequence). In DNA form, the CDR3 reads TGTGCCTGGAGGGAGAAGGGGGTCTATGGCTACACCTTC. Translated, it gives CAWREKGVYGYTF.

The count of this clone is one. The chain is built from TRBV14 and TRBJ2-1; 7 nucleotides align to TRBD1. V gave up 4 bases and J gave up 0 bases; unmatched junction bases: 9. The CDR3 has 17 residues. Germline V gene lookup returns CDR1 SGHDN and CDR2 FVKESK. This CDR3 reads CASSPWRPGGSYNEQFF. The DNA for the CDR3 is TGTGCCAGCAGCCCCTGGCGCCCAGGGGGCTCCTACAATGAGCAGTTCTTC.

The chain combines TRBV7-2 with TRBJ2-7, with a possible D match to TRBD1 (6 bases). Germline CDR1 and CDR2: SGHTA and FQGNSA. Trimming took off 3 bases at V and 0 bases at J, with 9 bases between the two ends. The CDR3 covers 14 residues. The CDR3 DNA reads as TGTGCCAGCAGCTTGGGGACACACTCCTACGAGCAGTACTTC. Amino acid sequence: CASSLGTHSYEQYF.

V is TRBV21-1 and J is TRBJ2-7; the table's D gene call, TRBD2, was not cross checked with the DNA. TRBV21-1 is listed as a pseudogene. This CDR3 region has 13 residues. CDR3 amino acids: CASTSGTLYEQYF. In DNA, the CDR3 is TGTGCCAGCACTTCCGGGACTCTCTACGAGCAGTACTTC.